This TCR beta chain was documented in a study of blood T cells in healthy people across ages. The V gene lost 8 bases and the J gene lost 7 bases, with 11 bases spanning the gap. CDR3 size: 11 residues. Germline lookup yields CDR1 SEHNR and CDR2 FQNEAQ (reference sequence). A second 7 to 11 cycle PCR used barcoded and J-beta primers. TCRdb used MiXCR to reprocess the 5' RACE reads, holding one entry per CDR3 protein. This sample has roughly 2 million distinct CDR3 sequences, with roughly 49% found just once. This receptor was taken from a middle-aged woman in good health. V gene TRBV7-9 combines with J gene TRBJ1-2; the D is unclear. Sequencing was carried out using blood. CDR3 nucleotide sequence: TGTGCCAGCTCCGAGGCGTCTGGCTACACCTTC. Amino acid sequence: CASSEASGYTF.